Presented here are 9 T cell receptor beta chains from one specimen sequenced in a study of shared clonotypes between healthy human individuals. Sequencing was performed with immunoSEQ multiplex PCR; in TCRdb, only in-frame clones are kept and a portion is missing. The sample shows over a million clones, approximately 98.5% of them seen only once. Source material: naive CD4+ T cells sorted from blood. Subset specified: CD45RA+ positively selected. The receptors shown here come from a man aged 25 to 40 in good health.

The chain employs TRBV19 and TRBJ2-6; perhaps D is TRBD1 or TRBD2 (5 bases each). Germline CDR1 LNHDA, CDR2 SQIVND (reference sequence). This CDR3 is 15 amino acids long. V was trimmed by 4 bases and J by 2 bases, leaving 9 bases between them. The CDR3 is CASSRWDAGANVLTF. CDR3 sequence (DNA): TGTGCCAGTAGTAGGTGGGACGCTGGGGCCAACGTCCTGACTTTC.

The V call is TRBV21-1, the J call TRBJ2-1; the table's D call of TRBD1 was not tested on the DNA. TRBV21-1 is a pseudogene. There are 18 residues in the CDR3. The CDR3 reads CASSSGWDIRSSYNEQFF. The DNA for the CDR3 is TGTGCCAGCAGCTCTGGCTGGGACATCCGAAGCTCCTACAATGAGCAGTTCTTC.

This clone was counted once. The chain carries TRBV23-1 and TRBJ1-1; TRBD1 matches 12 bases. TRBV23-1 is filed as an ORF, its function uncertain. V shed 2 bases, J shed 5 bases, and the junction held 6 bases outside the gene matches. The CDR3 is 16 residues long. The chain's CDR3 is CASSQKGQGARTEAFF. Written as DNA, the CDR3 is TGCGCCAGCAGTCAAAAGGGACAGGGGGCGCGAACTGAAGCTTTCTTT.

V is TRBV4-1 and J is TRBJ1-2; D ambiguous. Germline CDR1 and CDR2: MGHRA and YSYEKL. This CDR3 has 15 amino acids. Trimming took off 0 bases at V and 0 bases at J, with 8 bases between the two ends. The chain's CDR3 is CASSQDENPNYGYTF. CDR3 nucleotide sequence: TGCGCCAGCAGCCAAGATGAGAACCCTAACTATGGCTACACCTTC.

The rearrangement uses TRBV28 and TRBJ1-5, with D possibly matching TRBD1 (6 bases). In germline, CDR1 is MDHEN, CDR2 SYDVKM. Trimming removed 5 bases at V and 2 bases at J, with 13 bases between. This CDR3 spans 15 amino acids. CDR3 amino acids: CASSPTGLGNQPQHF. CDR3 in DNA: TGTGCCAGCAGTCCTACAGGGTTGGGCAATCAGCCCCAGCATTTT.

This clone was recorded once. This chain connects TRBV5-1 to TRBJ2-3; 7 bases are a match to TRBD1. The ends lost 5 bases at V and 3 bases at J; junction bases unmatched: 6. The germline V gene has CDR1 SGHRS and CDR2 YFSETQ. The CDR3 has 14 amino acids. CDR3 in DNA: TGCGCCAGCAGTAAGGGGGACAGAACAGATACGCAGTATTTT. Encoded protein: CASSKGDRTDTQYF.

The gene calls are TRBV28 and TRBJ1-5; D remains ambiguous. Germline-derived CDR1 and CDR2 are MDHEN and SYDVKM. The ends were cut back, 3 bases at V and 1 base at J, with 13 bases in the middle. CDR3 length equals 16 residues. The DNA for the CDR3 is TGTGCCAGCAGTTTTAAATGGTATCCAAGCAATCAGCCCCAGCATTTT. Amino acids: CASSFKWYPSNQPQHF. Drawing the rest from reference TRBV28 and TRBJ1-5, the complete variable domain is DVKVTQSSRYLVKRTGEKVFLECVQDMDHENMFWYRQDPGLGLRLIYFSYDVKMKEKGDIPEGYSVSREKKERFSLILESASTNQTSMYLCASSFKWYPSNQPQHFGDGTRLSIL.

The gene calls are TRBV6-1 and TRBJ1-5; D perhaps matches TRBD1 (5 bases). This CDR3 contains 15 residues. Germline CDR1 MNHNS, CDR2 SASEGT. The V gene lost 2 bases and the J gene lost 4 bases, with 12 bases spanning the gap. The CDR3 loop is CASSELRQINQPQHF. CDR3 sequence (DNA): TGTGCCAGCAGTGAACTGAGACAGATAAATCAGCCCCAGCATTTT.

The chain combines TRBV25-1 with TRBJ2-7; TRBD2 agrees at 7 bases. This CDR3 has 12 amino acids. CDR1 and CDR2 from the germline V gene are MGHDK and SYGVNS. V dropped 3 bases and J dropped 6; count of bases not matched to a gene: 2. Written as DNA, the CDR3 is TGTGCCAGCAGTGACTTAGCGGGCGAGCAGTACTTC. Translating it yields CASSDLAGEQYF.